This TCR beta chain was found in a study of T cell changes during pregnancy in multiple sclerosis. The V and J ends lost 6 bases and 2 bases respectively, with 10 bases between them. The CDR3 has 13 residues. Germline loops: CDR1 SNHLY, CDR2 FYNNEI. Data came from immunoSEQ multiplex PCR; TCRdb stores just in-frame clones and leaves some out. Among about 97,000 clones, 90% were seen once, and the ten largest hold around 0.78%. This TCR was sampled from a female donor in good health, enrolled as a control in a pregnancy study. This specimen was peripheral blood, taken in the second trimester of pregnancy. The chain employs TRBV2 and TRBJ2-5, with D tentatively TRBD1 (6 bases). CDR3 sequence (DNA): TGTGCCAGCAGCTGGCAGGGGCAAGAGACCCAGTACTTC. Its translation is CASSWQGQETQYF.